The source of this TCR beta chain is a study of cytotoxic CD8 clonotypes in ibrutinib-treated CLL (dated by TCRdb to about 2021). At the level of the whole study: The cohort included approximately 15 treatment-naive and approximately eleven relapsed/refractory patients; about 18 were IGHV unmutated. Cryopreserved peripheral blood mononuclear cells were collected at three points: before therapy, at response, and at either sustained remission or disease progression. An average of around 250,000 productive templates and tens of thousands of productive rearrangements was obtained per sample. Partial responses were observed in 24 patients and complete responses in 2; after a median follow-up of around 64 months, remission was maintained in approximately 14 patients and progression was observed in approximately twelve. Every remission and progressive disease sample was obtained while ibrutinib was still being received by the patients. Response samples were taken after a median of roughly 12 months on treatment, ranging from about 6 to 36 months. Of the 86 participants in the trial, about two dozen had longitudinal samples available.

Of note for this clone: Its antigen is not yet known. No qualities accompany the bases; no much larger clone lies one base away.

The goal of deep resolution MiSeq sequencing was a depth between 1 in 1 million and 1 in 200,000 T cells, and coverage averaged 10x per clonotype. TCR beta libraries were generated with the immunoSEQ hsTCRB Kit. Under the source paper's analysis protocol: ImmunoSEQ Data Assistant and ImmunoSEQ Analyzer were used for data analysis, and V, D and J genes were assigned according to IMGT definitions. Clonality, with values ranging from 0 to 1, was calculated as one minus the normalized Shannon entropy of productive rearrangement frequencies. Public clonotype analysis was restricted to overrepresented clonotypes comprising at least 0.05% of each patient's repertoire. Approximately 14 age-matched healthy donor repertoires from immuneACCESS were used as controls for clonality. Entries here come from immuneACCESS through TCRdb and include only in-frame sequences with V and J called. Some clones fail to appear in such tables; in the studies checked, an unresolved V gene covers under half of the shortfall, and the cause of the remainder is unknown. V, J and clone size derive from that table, while D and trimming were established from the DNA sequence. The sample data list approximately 45,000 clones, and 50% to 75% of these were observed just once. 20% to 25% of the sample belongs to the ten largest clones.

The study at large found these results: Sustained-remission and progressing patients did not have matched sampling times, and lymph node repertoires were not examined. Clonality rose at ibrutinib response, remained stable during sustained remission, and dropped back toward baseline at progression. Public clonotypes were rare and either shrank or stayed stable during treatment, and the rise in clonality at ibrutinib response reflected expansion of private clonotypes. Baseline clonality exceeded that of age-matched healthy donors and correlated strongly with circulating CD8+ T-cell counts.

What the time point label conveys for this sample: 24 months on ibrutinib. For TCR beta library preparation, 1.5 to 2.5 micrograms of genomic DNA were extracted from the cryopreserved PBMCs. Longitudinal blood samples from CLL patients on ibrutinib monotherapy were analyzed using high-throughput TCR beta sequencing. The patients took part in an open-label, single-center phase 2 trial of ibrutinib monotherapy. The CDR3 holds 14 amino acids from the cysteine to the phenylalanine. The CDR3 DNA has 42 bases and is translated from base 1. The junction shows trimming of 8 bases on V and 0 bases on J, plus 13 bases between the germline ends. From a lookup of the germline V gene, CDR1 and CDR2 are ENHRY and SYGVKD.

Recombination linked TRBV10-3 to TRBJ1-1; a tentative D match to TRBD1 spans 6 bases. This receptor was taken from a human donor with chronic lymphocytic leukemia. The sample in question was PBMCs, obtained after 24 months of ibrutinib treatment. The CDR3 protein: CAIGTTGMNTEAFF. The DNA sequence follows: TGTGCCATCGGGACGACAGGTATGAACACTGAAGCTTTCTTT.